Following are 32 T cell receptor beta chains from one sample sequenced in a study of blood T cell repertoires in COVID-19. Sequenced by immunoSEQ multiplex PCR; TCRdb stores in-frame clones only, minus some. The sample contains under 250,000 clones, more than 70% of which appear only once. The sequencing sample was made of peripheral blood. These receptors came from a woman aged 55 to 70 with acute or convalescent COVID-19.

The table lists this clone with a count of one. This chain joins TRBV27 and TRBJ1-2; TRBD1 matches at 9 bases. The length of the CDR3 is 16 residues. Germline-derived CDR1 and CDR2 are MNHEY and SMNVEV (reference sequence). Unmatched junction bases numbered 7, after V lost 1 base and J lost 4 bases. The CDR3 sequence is CASSLYSGQGGYGYTF. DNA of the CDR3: TGTGCCAGCAGTTTATACTCGGGACAGGGAGGCTATGGCTACACCTTC.

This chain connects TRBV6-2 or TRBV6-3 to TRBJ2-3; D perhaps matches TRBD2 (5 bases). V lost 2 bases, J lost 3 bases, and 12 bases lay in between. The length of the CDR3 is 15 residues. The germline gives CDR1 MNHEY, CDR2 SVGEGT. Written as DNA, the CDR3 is TGTGCCAGCAGTTACGTCGGAGGCCGTACAGATACGCAGTATTTT. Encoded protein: CASSYVGGRTDTQYF.

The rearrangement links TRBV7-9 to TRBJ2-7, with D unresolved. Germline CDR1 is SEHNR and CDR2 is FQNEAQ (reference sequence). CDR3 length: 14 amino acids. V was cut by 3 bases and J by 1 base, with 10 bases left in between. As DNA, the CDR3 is TGTGCCAGCAGCTTGGCAGTAGCTTCCTACGAGCAGTACTTC. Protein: CASSLAVASYEQYF.

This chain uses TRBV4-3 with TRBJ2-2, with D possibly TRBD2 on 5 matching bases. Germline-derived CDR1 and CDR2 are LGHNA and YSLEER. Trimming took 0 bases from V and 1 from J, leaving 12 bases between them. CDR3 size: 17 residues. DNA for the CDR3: TGCGCCAGCAGCCAAGACCGTGACTACCAGAACACCGGGGAGCTGTTTTTT. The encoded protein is CASSQDRDYQNTGELFF.

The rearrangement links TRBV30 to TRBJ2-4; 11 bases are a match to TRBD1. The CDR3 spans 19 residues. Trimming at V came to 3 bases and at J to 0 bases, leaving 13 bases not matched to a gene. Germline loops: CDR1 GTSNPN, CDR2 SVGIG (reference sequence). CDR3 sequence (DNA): TGTGCCTGGAGCCTCGGACAGGGGGCTTCTTCTATAGCCAAAAACATTCAGTACTTC. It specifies CAWSLGQGASSIAKNIQYF.

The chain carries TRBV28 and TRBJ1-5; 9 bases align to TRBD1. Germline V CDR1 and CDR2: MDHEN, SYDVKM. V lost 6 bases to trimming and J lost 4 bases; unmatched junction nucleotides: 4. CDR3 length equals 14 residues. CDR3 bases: TGTGCCAGCAGAACCGGGACAGGGAATCAGCCCCAGCATTTT. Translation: CASRTGTGNQPQHF.

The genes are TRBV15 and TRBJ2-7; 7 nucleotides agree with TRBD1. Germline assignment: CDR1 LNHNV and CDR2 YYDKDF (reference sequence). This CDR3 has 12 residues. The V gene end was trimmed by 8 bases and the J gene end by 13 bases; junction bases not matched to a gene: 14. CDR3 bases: TGTGCCACCGGCAACCTCCAGGGGGTTCAATACTTC. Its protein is CATGNLQGVQYF.

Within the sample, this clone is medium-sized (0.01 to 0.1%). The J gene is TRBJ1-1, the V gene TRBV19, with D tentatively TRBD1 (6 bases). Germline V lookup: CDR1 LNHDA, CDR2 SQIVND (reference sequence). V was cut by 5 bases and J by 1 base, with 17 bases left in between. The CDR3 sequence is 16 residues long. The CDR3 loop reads CASSLLLGQRNTEAFF. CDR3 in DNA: TGTGCCAGTAGTCTCCTCCTTGGACAGCGGAACACTGAAGCTTTCTTT. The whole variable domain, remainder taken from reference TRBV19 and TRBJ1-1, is DGGITQSPKYLFRKEGQNVTLSCEQNLNHDAMYWYRQDPGQGLRLIYYSQIVNDFQKGDIAEGYSVSREKKESFPLTVTSAQKNPTAFYLCASSLLLGQRNTEAFFGQGTRLTVV.

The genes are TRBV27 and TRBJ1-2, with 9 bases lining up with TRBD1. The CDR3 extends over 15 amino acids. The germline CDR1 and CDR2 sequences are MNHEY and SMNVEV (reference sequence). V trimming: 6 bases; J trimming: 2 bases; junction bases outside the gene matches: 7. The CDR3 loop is CASSPNRGLNYGYTF. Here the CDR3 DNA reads TGTGCCAGCAGCCCTAACAGGGGGCTAAACTATGGCTACACCTTC.

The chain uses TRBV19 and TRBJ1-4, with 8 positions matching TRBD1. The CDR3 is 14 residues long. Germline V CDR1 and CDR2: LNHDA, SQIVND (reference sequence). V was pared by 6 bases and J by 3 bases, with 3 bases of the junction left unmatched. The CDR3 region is CASSDRGSNEKLFF. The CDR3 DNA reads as TGTGCCAGTAGCGACAGGGGATCTAATGAAAAACTGTTTTTT.

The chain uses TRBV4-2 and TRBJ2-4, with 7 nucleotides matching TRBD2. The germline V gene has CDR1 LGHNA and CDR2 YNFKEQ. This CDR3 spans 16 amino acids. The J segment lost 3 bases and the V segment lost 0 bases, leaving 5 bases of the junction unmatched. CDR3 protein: CASSQDAQRGKNIQYF. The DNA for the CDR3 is TGTGCCAGCAGCCAAGATGCCCAGCGGGGCAAAAACATTCAGTACTTC.

CDR3 in amino acids: CTSSQPAGAGETQYF. The CDR3 nucleotides read TGCACCAGCAGCCAGCCAGCGGGGGCGGGGGAGACCCAGTACTTC. V is TRBV1 and J is TRBJ2-5; TRBD2 is the table's D call and was not checked against the DNA. TRBV1 is shown as a pseudogene. The CDR3 has 15 amino acids.

The CDR3 coding sequence is TGTGCCAGTTCCACCACAACTACCAGACTGGATGAGCAGTTCTTC. Protein sequence: CASSTTTTRLDEQFF. The rearrangement links TRBV28 to TRBJ2-1; no firm D call. With 9 bases removed from V and 8 bases from J, the gap between germline ends came to 23 bases. The CDR3 contains 15 residues. The V gene's germline CDR1 is MDHEN and CDR2 SYDVKM.

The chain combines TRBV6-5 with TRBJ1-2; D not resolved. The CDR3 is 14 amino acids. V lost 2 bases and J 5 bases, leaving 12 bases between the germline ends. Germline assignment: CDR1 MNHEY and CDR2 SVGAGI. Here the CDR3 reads CASSYLPGIYGYTF. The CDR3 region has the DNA TGTGCCAGCAGTTACCTGCCGGGGATTTATGGCTACACCTTC.

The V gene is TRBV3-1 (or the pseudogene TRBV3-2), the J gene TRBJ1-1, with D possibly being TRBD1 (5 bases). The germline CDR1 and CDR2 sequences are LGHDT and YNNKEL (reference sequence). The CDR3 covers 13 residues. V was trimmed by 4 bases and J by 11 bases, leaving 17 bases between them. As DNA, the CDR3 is TGTGCCAGCAGCCTAAGAGACGGGGGTACGGCTTTCTTT. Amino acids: CASSLRDGGTAFF.

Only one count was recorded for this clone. The CDR3 DNA is TGTGCCAGTCGCAGGGGTTTTAGCTACGAGCAGTACTTC. It is translated as CASRRGFSYEQYF. J is TRBJ2-7 and V is TRBV5-8; maybe TRBD1 (6 bases). CDR1 is SGHTS and CDR2 is YDEGEE in the germline V gene. The V end was cut by 8 bases, the J end by 3 bases, with 15 bases between. The CDR3 is made up of 13 amino acids.

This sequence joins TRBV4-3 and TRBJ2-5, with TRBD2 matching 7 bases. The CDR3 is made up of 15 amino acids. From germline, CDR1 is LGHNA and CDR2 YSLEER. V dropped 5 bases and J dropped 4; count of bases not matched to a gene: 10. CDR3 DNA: TGCGCCAGCAGCGCCCGACTAGCCTCAGGAGAGACCCAGTACTTC. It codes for CASSARLASGETQYF.

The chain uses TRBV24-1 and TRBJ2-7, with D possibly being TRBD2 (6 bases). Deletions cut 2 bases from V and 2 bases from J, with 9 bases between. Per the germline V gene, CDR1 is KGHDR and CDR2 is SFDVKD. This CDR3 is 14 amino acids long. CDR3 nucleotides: TGTGCCACCAGTGATTCGGGGGTTACCTACGAGCAGTACTTC. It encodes CATSDSGVTYEQYF.

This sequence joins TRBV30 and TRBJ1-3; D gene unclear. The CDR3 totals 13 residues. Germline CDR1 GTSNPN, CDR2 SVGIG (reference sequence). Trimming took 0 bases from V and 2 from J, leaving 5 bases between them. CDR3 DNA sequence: TGTGCCTGGAGTGTAAGCGCTGGAAACACCATATATTTT. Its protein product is CAWSVSAGNTIYF.

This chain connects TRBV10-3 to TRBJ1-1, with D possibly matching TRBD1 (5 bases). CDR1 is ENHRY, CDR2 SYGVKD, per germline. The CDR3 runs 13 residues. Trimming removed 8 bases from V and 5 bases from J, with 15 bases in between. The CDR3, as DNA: TGTGCCATCGGACCGGGACTTAAAACTGAAGCTTTCTTT. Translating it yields CAIGPGLKTEAFF.

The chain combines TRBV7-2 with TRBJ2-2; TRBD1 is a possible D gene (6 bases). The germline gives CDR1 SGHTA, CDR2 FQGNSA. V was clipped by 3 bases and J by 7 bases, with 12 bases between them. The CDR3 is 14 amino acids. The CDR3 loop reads CASSLWGQVGELFF. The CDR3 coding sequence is TGTGCCAGCAGCTTGTGGGGGCAAGTCGGGGAGCTGTTTTTT.

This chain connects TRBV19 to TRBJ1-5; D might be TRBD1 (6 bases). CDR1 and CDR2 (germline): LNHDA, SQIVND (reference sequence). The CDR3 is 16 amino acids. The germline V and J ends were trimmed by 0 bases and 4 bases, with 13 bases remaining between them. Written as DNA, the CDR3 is TGTGCCAGTAGTATAGACTCCGGGACACCTAATCAGCCCCAGCATTTT. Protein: CASSIDSGTPNQPQHF.

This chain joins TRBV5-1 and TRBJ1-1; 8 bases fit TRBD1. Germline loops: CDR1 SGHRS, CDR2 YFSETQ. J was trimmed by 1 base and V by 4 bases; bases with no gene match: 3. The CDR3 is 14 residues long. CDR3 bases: TGCGCCAGCAGCCGGACAGGGCCGAACACTGAAGCTTTCTTT. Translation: CASSRTGPNTEAFF.

The CDR3 spells CASSLLGQIPGANVLTF. CDR3 sequence (DNA): TGTGCCAGCAGCTTGTTAGGACAGATACCGGGGGCCAACGTCCTGACTTTC. This chain joins TRBV5-4 and TRBJ2-6, with D perhaps matching TRBD1 (6 bases). V dropped 1 base and J dropped 4 bases, with 15 bases sitting between them. This CDR3 has 17 amino acids. Germline V CDR1 and CDR2: SGHNT, YYREEE (reference sequence).

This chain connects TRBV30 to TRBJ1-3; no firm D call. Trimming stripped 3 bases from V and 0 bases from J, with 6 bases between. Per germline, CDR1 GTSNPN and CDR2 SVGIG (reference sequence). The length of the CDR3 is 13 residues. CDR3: CAWRGLSGNTIYF. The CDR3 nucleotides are TGTGCCTGGAGGGGCCTCTCTGGAAACACCATATATTTT.

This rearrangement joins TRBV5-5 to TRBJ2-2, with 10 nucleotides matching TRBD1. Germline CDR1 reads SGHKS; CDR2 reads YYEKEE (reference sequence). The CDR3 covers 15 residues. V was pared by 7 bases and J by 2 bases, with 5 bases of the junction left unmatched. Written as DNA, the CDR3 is TGTGCCAGCTCCCTGACAGGGGGCAACACCGGGGAGCTGTTTTTT. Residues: CASSLTGGNTGELFF.

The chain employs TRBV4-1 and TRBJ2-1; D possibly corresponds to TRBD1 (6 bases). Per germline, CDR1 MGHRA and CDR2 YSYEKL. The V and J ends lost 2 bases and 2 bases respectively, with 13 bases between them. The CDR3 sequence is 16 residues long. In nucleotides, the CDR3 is TGCGCCAGCAGCCAACTTCTGACAGGCGCCTACAATGAGCAGTTCTTC. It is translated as CASSQLLTGAYNEQFF.

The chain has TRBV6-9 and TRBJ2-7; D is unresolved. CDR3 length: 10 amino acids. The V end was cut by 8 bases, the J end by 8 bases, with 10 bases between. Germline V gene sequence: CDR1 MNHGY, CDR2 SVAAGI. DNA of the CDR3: TGTGCCAGCCCTTCTAAGAAGCAGTACTTC. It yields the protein CASPSKKQYF.

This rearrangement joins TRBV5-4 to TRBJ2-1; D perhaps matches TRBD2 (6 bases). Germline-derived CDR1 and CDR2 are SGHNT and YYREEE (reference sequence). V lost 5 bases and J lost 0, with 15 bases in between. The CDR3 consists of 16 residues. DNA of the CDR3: TGTGCCAGCAGACATAGCGGAGGGAGCTCCTACAATGAGCAGTTCTTC. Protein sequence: CASRHSGGSSYNEQFF.

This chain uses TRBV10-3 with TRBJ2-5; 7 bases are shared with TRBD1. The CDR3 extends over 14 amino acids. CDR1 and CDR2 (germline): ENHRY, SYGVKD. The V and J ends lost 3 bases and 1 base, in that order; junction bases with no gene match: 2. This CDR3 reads CAISDRDSQETQYF. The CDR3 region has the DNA TGTGCCATCAGTGACCGGGACAGCCAAGAGACCCAGTACTTC.

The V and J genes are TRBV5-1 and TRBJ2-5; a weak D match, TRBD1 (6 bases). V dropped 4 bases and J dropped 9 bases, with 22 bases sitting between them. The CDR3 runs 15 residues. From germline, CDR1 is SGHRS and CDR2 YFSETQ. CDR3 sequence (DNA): TGCGCCAGCAGCCCAGGGGCGCAGGGCCCCATGGCCCAGTACTTC. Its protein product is CASSPGAQGPMAQYF.

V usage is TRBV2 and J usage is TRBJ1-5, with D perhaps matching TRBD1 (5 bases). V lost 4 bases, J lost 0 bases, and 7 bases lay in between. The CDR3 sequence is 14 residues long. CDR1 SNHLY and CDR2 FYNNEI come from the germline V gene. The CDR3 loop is CASSGQYSNQPQHF. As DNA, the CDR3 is TGTGCCAGCAGTGGACAGTATAGCAATCAGCCCCAGCATTTT.